Listed here are 22 T cell receptor beta chains from one sample, sequenced in a study of OX40 agonist ivuxolimab in advanced cancers. The table came from immunoSEQ multiplex PCR; TCRdb's copy has only in-frame clones and leaves some out. The table has about 69,000 clones, 84% seen once. The source was CD4+ or CD8+ T cells sorted from blood, collected in a trial of the OX40 agonist ivuxolimab. Receptors originate from an adult with an advanced solid tumor such as melanoma, head and neck, liver or kidney cancer.

The J gene is TRBJ1-3, the V gene TRBV7-2; TRBD1 might be the D (5 bases). Trimming took 3 bases from V and 2 from J, leaving 11 bases between them. Looked up from germline, CDR1 is SGHTA and CDR2 is FQGNSA. CDR3 length equals 15 residues. Written as DNA, the CDR3 is TGTGCCAGCAGCTTTTCAGGGAACACTGGAAACACCATATATTTT. Translated, it gives CASSFSGNTGNTIYF.

The chain recombines TRBV28 with TRBJ2-5; either TRBD1 or TRBD2 may supply D (6 bases each). Germline V gives CDR1 MDHEN, CDR2 SYDVKM. The length of the CDR3 is 13 residues. The ends were cut back, 10 bases at V and 5 bases at J, with 17 bases in the middle. CDR3 loop: CAIPHREEETQYF. The CDR3 DNA follows: TGTGCCATCCCTCACAGGGAGGAGGAGACCCAGTACTTC.

The V call is TRBV9, the J call TRBJ1-1, with TRBD1 matching over 8 bases. Germline CDR1 SGDLS, CDR2 YYNGEE. J lost 4 bases, V lost 3 bases, and 5 bases had no gene match. This CDR3 has 14 amino acids. CDR3 coding DNA: TGTGCCAGCAGCGAGTGGGACAGGTCCACTGAAGCTTTCTTT. Its translation is CASSEWDRSTEAFF.

The chain employs TRBV5-1 and TRBJ1-2, with D unclear. This CDR3 has 15 residues. Trimming took 0 bases from V and 4 from J, leaving 13 bases between them. In germline, CDR1 is SGHRS, CDR2 YFSETQ. The CDR3 DNA sequence: TGCGCCAGCAGCTTGGCCCTCAATCGAGCCTATGGCTACACCTTC. Encoded protein: CASSLALNRAYGYTF.

The chain links TRBV7-3 to TRBJ2-1, with TRBD1 identical over 7 bases. This CDR3 is built from 15 residues. Unmatched junction bases numbered 10, after V lost 4 bases and J lost 7 bases. Germline V gene lookup returns CDR1 SGHTA and CDR2 FQGTGA. CDR3 sequence: CASSSRQGTLNEQFF. The CDR3 region has the DNA TGTGCCAGCAGCTCCAGACAGGGTACACTTAATGAGCAGTTCTTC.

The chain carries TRBV25-1 and TRBJ1-3; the D is unclear. Germline CDR1 reads MGHDK; CDR2 reads SYGVNS. The CDR3 covers 16 residues. V shed 1 base and J shed 0 bases, with 10 bases lying between them. For the CDR3, the DNA is TGTGCCAGCAGTGAATCTGGCAGGACCTCTGGAAACACCATATATTTT. It codes for CASSESGRTSGNTIYF.

The chain has TRBV5-4 and TRBJ2-7; possibly TRBD1 or TRBD2 for D (5 bases each). The CDR3 runs 12 residues. Germline assignment: CDR1 SGHNT and CDR2 YYREEE (reference sequence). V lost 3 bases, J lost 2 bases, and 6 bases lay in between. The CDR3 sequence: CASSSGPYEQYF. CDR3 nucleotide sequence: TGTGCCAGCAGCTCGGGACCCTACGAGCAGTACTTC.

The chain joins TRBV27 to TRBJ2-3; D unresolved. This CDR3 comprises 13 residues. Trimming removed 0 bases at V and 2 bases at J, with 3 bases between. Germline V CDR1 and CDR2: MNHEY, SMNVEV (reference sequence). The CDR3 DNA reads as TGTGCCAGCAGTTTATCGGTCACAGATACGCAGTATTTT. It codes for CASSLSVTDTQYF.

The chain combines TRBV18 with TRBJ2-7; 11 bases are shared with TRBD1. Unmatched junction bases numbered 11, after V lost 5 bases and J lost 2 bases. The V gene's germline CDR1 is KGHSH and CDR2 LQKENI. The CDR3 is 17 residues long. CDR3 in DNA: TGTGCCAGCTCATCGAACTCCGGGACAGGGGGAACCTACGAGCAGTACTTC. Encoded protein: CASSSNSGTGGTYEQYF.

The V gene is TRBV21-1, the J gene TRBJ2-5; TRBD1 was called by the table and not checked on the DNA. TRBV21-1 is flagged as a pseudogene. This CDR3 contains 19 residues. In DNA, the CDR3 is TGTGCCAGCAGCAAAGGGGACAGGCCCTACGGACGTCCCCAAGAGACCCAGTACTTC. It specifies CASSKGDRPYGRPQETQYF.

This clone showed up just a few times. The chain recombines TRBV10-1 with TRBJ2-7; 13 bases are shared with TRBD2. Trimming at V came to 8 bases and at J to 1 base, leaving 11 bases not matched to a gene. The CDR3 extends over 17 amino acids. Germline loops: CDR1 WNHNN, CDR2 SYGVQD (reference sequence). The CDR3 loop is CASSTSGGGLLSYEQYF. In nucleotides, the CDR3 is TGCGCCAGCTCAACTAGCGGGGGGGGCCTTCTTTCCTACGAGCAGTACTTC.

The genes are TRBV7-3 and TRBJ2-2; the D is unclear. The germline V gene encodes CDR1 SGHTA and CDR2 FQGTGA. Trimming took 1 base from V and 1 from J, leaving 10 bases between them. This CDR3 is built from 16 residues. The CDR3 DNA sequence: TGTGCCAGCAGCTTAAAGGTCAGGAGGAACACCGGGGAGCTGTTTTTT. It is translated as CASSLKVRRNTGELFF.

The chain couples TRBV5-1 to TRBJ1-3; D is unclear. CDR1 is SGHRS, CDR2 YFSETQ, per germline. Trimming removed 0 bases from V and 0 bases from J, with 16 bases in between. The CDR3 runs to 18 residues. CDR3 residues: CASSLGTGMGASGNTIYF. The CDR3 DNA reads as TGCGCCAGCAGCTTGGGGACCGGGATGGGAGCCTCTGGAAACACCATATATTTT. Based on the CDR3 plus reference TRBV5-1 and TRBJ1-3, the full variable domain is KAGVTQTPRYLIKTRGQQVTLSCSPISGHRSVSWYQQTPGQGLQFLFEYFSETQRNKGNFPGRFSGRQFSNSRSEMNVSTLELGDSALYLCASSLGTGMGASGNTIYFGEGSWLTVV.

V usage is TRBV9 and J usage is TRBJ2-3; TRBD2 might be the D (6 bases). This CDR3 has 17 amino acids. The V gene lost 4 bases and the J gene lost 1 base, with 19 bases spanning the gap. The germline CDR1 and CDR2 sequences are SGDLS and YYNGEE. CDR3 protein: CASSHNVGGRGTDTQYF. DNA of the CDR3: TGTGCCAGCAGCCACAACGTGGGGGGACGTGGCACAGATACGCAGTATTTT.

The chain uses TRBV28 and TRBJ1-2, with D perhaps matching TRBD1 (6 bases). The CDR3 runs 17 residues. CDR1 is MDHEN and CDR2 is SYDVKM in the germline V gene. Between the trimmed V and J ends, which lost 4 bases and 7 bases, there was a span of 25 bases. DNA of the CDR3: TGTGCCAGCAGTTCGTCCTTCGGGGGGCGACGGTTCTTTGGCTACACCTTC. As protein: CASSSSFGGRRFFGYTF.

The chain joins TRBV7-6 to TRBJ1-2, with 7 bases that match TRBD1. Trimming cost V 5 bases and J 2 bases; bases outside gene matches: 2. Germline V gene data show CDR1 as SGHVS and CDR2 as FNYEAQ. The CDR3 is 13 residues long. This CDR3 is CASSPGQNYGYTF. DNA for the CDR3: TGTGCCAGCAGCCCGGGACAGAACTATGGCTACACCTTC.

The chain couples TRBV7-9 to TRBJ2-5; D call uncertain. The CDR3 is made up of 15 amino acids. Per the germline V gene, CDR1 is SEHNR and CDR2 is FQNEAQ (reference sequence). V gave up 5 bases and J gave up 2 bases, with 15 bases separating them. The CDR3 coding sequence is TGTGCCAGCAGCCGGTCACGGACCCAACAAGAGACCCAGTACTTC. The encoded protein is CASSRSRTQQETQYF.

The rearrangement links TRBV7-2 to TRBJ2-4; possible D gene TRBD2, 7 bases. Trimming shortened V by 1 base and J by 6 bases, and 10 bases separated the two germline ends. The CDR3 has 14 residues. The germline gives CDR1 SGHTA, CDR2 FQGNSA. The CDR3 DNA sequence: TGTGCCAGCAGCTTAGTAAGGGGGGGAAACATTCAGTACTTC. Encoded protein: CASSLVRGGNIQYF.

Written as DNA, the CDR3 is TGCGCCAGCAGCCAAGGACGGGGGGAGGTGTATAGCACCGGGGAGCTGTTTTTT. It translates to CASSQGRGEVYSTGELFF. V and J are TRBV4-1 and TRBJ2-2, with 7 bases aligning to TRBD2. The CDR3 has 18 residues. The V gene end was trimmed by 1 base and the J gene end by 4 bases; junction bases not matched to a gene: 12. The germline CDR1 and CDR2 sequences are MGHRA and YSYEKL.

The V call is TRBV12-1, the J call TRBJ1-1. TRBV12-1 is assigned pseudogene status. The CDR3 totals 14 residues. The CDR3 protein is CASSFAGENFEAFF. CDR3 DNA sequence: TGTGCCAGCAGCTTTGCAGGGGAGAATTTTGAAGCTTTCTTT.

This chain uses TRBV18 with TRBJ1-2; 10 bases are a match to TRBD1. Germline CDR1 reads KGHSH; CDR2 reads LQKENI. The CDR3 totals 18 residues. Trimming took 4 bases from V and 3 from J; bases not matched to a gene: 14. The CDR3 loop is CASSLQYVTGGEDYGYTF. The DNA of the CDR3 is TGTGCCAGCTCACTACAGTATGTGACAGGGGGCGAGGACTATGGCTACACCTTC.

The J gene is TRBJ2-7, the V gene TRBV29-1; D is unresolved. CDR3 length equals 10 residues. The germline V gene has CDR1 SQVTM and CDR2 ANQGSEA. The V and J ends lost 4 bases and 6 bases respectively, with 7 bases between them. The CDR3 nucleotides are TGCAGCGTTGGGGAACGCGAGCAGTACTTC. Translation gives CSVGEREQYF.